This entry lists 6 T cell receptor beta chains sequenced from one sample in a study of T cells in Graves' hyperthyroidism and ophthalmopathy. Amplified TCR beta CDR3 regions came from RNA transcripts. The study used the HTBI primer set for a first-round RT-PCR of the TCR CDR3. A single record per CDR3 protein comes from TCRdb applying MiXCR to the multiplex PCR reads. The repertoire holds some 460,000 distinct CDR3 sequences, with approximately 14% as singletons. Sequenced sample: blood. The receptors derive from a woman younger than 30 with Graves' hyperthyroidism.

This clonotype has only a few counts. V is TRBV9 and J is TRBJ2-7, with 7 bases identical to TRBD2. This CDR3 has 15 residues. V lost 0 bases and J lost 2; bases outside the gene matches: 5. From germline, CDR1 is SGDLS and CDR2 YYNGEE. The CDR3 coding sequence is TGTGCCAGCAGCGTAGCTGAACGGGGGGCCTACGAGCAGTACTTC. It is translated as CASSVAERGAYEQYF.

This clonotype has a count of ten or more. V is TRBV12-3 or TRBV12-4 and J is TRBJ2-3; the match to TRBD2 covers 7 bases. This CDR3 has 16 residues. With 5 bases clipped from V and 0 bases from J, the junction kept 8 bases outside the gene matches. The CDR3 sequence is CASSTVLAFSTDTQYF. DNA of the CDR3: TGTGCCAGCAGTACCGTACTAGCGTTTAGCACAGATACGCAGTATTTT.

This clonotype came up many times. The chain links TRBV4-3 to TRBJ1-1; 7 bases line up with TRBD1. V lost 5 bases and J lost 7; bases outside the gene matches: 7. CDR1 LGHNA and CDR2 YSLEER come from the germline V gene. There are 13 residues in the CDR3. In nucleotides, the CDR3 is TGCGCCAGCAGCTATTCCAGGGGGGGTGAAGCTTTCTTT. Amino acids: CASSYSRGGEAFF.

This clonotype was picked up many times. The chain employs TRBV5-4 and TRBJ2-7; 13 bases agree with TRBD2. Looked up from germline, CDR1 is SGHNT and CDR2 is YYREEE (reference sequence). V dropped 4 bases and J dropped 7; count of bases not matched to a gene: 8. This CDR3 comprises 15 residues. The CDR3 nucleotides read TGTGCCAGCAGCACCGAACCGGGACTAGCGGGAGAGCAGTACTTC. Protein: CASSTEPGLAGEQYF.

V usage is TRBV20-1 and J usage is TRBJ2-2, with D perhaps matching TRBD2 (5 bases). The CDR3 spans 15 residues. Germline loops: CDR1 DFQATT, CDR2 SNEGSKA (reference sequence). V gave up 6 bases and J gave up 1 base, with 15 bases separating them. The CDR3 nucleotides are TGCAGTGCCACCCCAGGAGGCAAGAACACCGGGGAGCTGTTTTTT. Protein product: CSATPGGKNTGELFF.

This clonotype was found many times. The chain uses TRBV20-1 and TRBJ2-7; TRBD2 agrees at 9 bases. This CDR3 contains 18 residues. Germline V CDR1 and CDR2: DFQATT, SNEGSKA (reference sequence). The V gene end was trimmed by 4 bases and the J gene end by 3 bases; junction bases not matched to a gene: 19. The CDR3 DNA reads TGCAGTGCTACTGAACCCCATACCGGGACTAGCAAAGGCTACGAGCAGTACTTC. It codes for CSATEPHTGTSKGYEQYF.